What follows are 24 T cell receptor beta chains derived from one specimen sequenced in a study of T cells in Graves' hyperthyroidism and ophthalmopathy. It was RNA transcripts that yielded the amplified TCR beta CDR3 regions. During a first-round RT-PCR of the TCR CDR3, the HTBI primer set was used. TCRdb re-analysed the multiplex PCR reads in MiXCR, keeping a single row per CDR3 protein. The sample yields roughly 400,000 distinct CDR3 sequences, less than 20% seen once. Sequenced material: blood. Receptor source: a woman aged 18-30 years with Graves' hyperthyroidism that later progressed to Graves' ophthalmopathy.

The chain couples TRBV12-3 or TRBV12-4 to TRBJ2-3; 12 positions agree with TRBD2. The ends lost 5 bases at V and 6 bases at J; junction bases unmatched: 9. CDR3 length: 16 amino acids. The CDR3 coding sequence is TGTGCCAGCAGTGTCGGACTAGCGGGAAGTGGGGATACGCAGTATTTT. Translation: CASSVGLAGSGDTQYF.

This clonotype was seen repeatedly, ten times or more. The chain uses TRBV6-2 or TRBV6-3 and TRBJ2-1; 13 bases are shared with TRBD2. In germline, CDR1 is MNHEY, CDR2 SVGEGT. V was pared by 7 bases and J by 10 bases, with 16 bases of the junction left unmatched. The CDR3 runs to 17 residues. This chain's CDR3 is CASTQVGGLAGFREQFF. The CDR3 DNA is TGTGCCAGCACCCAAGTTGGGGGACTAGCGGGGTTCAGAGAGCAGTTCTTC.

With respect to this clonotype: A much more abundant neighbour one base away suggests this may be a read error. The rearrangement joins TRBV10-3 to TRBJ2-7; 12 bases match TRBD2. The length of the CDR3 is 16 residues. Germline V gene sequence: CDR1 ENHRY, CDR2 SYGVKD. The CDR3 coding sequence is TGTGACATCAGTGAGTTGACTAGCGGGAGTTGGTACGAGCAGTACTTC. The encoded protein is CDISELTSGSWYEQYF.

There are many counts of this clonotype. This chain uses TRBV20-1 with TRBJ1-1; 8 bases align to TRBD1. CDR1 is DFQATT and CDR2 is SNEGSKA in the germline V gene (reference sequence). V shed 3 bases, J shed 12 bases, and the junction held 12 bases outside the gene matches. CDR3 length: 13 amino acids. CDR3 nucleotide sequence: TGCAGTGCTAGCCTTCCAGGGGGCGCTTGGACTTTCTTT. Protein product: CSASLPGGAWTFF.

There are many counts of this clonotype. This chain connects TRBV6-1 to TRBJ2-1; 8 bases fit TRBD2. The germline CDR1 and CDR2 sequences are MNHNS and SASEGT. V shed 5 bases and J 12 bases; nucleotides not matched to a gene: 18. The CDR3 is 16 amino acids. CDR3 in amino acids: CASSYSPYPTTSGQFF. DNA for the CDR3: TGTGCCAGCAGTTATTCCCCTTACCCGACCACTAGCGGGCAGTTCTTC.

This clonotype was observed at least ten times. The DNA of the CDR3 is TGCAGTGCTAGACCCCCACCGGGTCTCAATGAGCAGTTCTTC. This sequence encodes CSARPPPGLNEQFF. This sequence joins TRBV20-1 and TRBJ2-1, with no clear D. This CDR3 is 14 amino acids long. V lost 2 bases to trimming and J lost 6 bases, with 14 bases between them. Germline V gene data show CDR1 as DFQATT and CDR2 as SNEGSKA (reference sequence).

This clonotype occurred many times. This chain connects TRBV2 to TRBJ1-2; unclear D gene. This CDR3 has 13 residues. The germline CDR1 and CDR2 sequences are SNHLY and FYNNEI. The ends were cut back, 4 bases at V and 0 bases at J, with 6 bases in the middle. The CDR3 nucleotides read TGTGCCAGCAGTGCAAGTGCTAACTATGGCTACACCTTC. Residues: CASSASANYGYTF.

J is TRBJ2-2 and V is TRBV6-2 or TRBV6-3; possibly TRBD1 for D (6 bases). Between the trimmed V and J ends, which lost 5 bases and 4 bases, there was a span of 14 bases. CDR1 MNHEY and CDR2 SVGEGT come from the germline V gene. The CDR3 length is 15 residues. The CDR3: CASSPTGWGTGELFF. DNA for the CDR3: TGTGCCAGCAGTCCCACAGGGTGGGGCACCGGGGAGCTGTTTTTT.

The chain combines TRBV30 with TRBJ1-1; D is ambiguous. This CDR3 comprises 14 residues. Deletions cut 2 bases from V and 1 base from J, with 11 bases between. The germline gives CDR1 GTSNPN, CDR2 SVGIG (reference sequence). This CDR3 is CAWSSRRGNTEAFF. In DNA form, the CDR3 reads TGTGCCTGGAGTAGTCGGCGGGGGAACACTGAAGCTTTCTTT.

This clonotype was recorded a few times. The CDR3 loop is CASSKWDRAFDEQFF. The CDR3 nucleotides read TGTGCCAGTAGTAAGTGGGACAGGGCTTTCGATGAGCAGTTCTTC. V gene TRBV19 combines with J gene TRBJ2-1; TRBD1 agrees at 9 bases. Germline V gene sequence: CDR1 LNHDA, CDR2 SQIVND (reference sequence). J was trimmed by 8 bases and V by 4 bases; bases with no gene match: 9. The CDR3 totals 15 residues.

This clonotype was observed a few times. The V call is TRBV5-4, the J call TRBJ1-2, with 7 nucleotides matching TRBD1. Germline loops: CDR1 SGHNT, CDR2 YYREEE (reference sequence). Trimming at V came to 5 bases and at J to 0 bases, leaving 4 bases not matched to a gene. This CDR3 comprises 14 residues. Written as DNA, the CDR3 is TGTGCCAGCAGGCCGGACAGGACTAACTATGGCTACACCTTC. Translated: CASRPDRTNYGYTF.

This clonotype was found many times. This sequence joins TRBV20-1 and TRBJ2-2; possible D gene TRBD2, 5 bases. The V end lost 3 bases, the J end lost 0 bases, and 11 bases lay between the germline ends. Germline values: CDR1 DFQATT, CDR2 SNEGSKA (reference sequence). The CDR3 is 15 amino acids. CDR3 coding DNA: TGCAGTGCTAGCACTAGTTCCCCGAACACCGGGGAGCTGTTTTTT. It codes for CSASTSSPNTGELFF.

The chain recombines TRBV9 with TRBJ1-3; 8 bases agree with TRBD1. Losses at the gene ends were 4 bases for V and 3 bases for J; bases not matched to a gene: 6. The CDR3 totals 15 residues. Germline V gene lookup returns CDR1 SGDLS and CDR2 YYNGEE. CDR3 in DNA: TGTGCCAGCAGCCCCGAGGACAGGGATGGAAACACCATATATTTT. Amino acids: CASSPEDRDGNTIYF.

This clonotype was recorded at least ten times. J is TRBJ2-1 and V is TRBV30; D gene uncertain. The CDR3 consists of 10 residues. Germline V gene lookup returns CDR1 GTSNPN and CDR2 SVGIG (reference sequence). V was trimmed by 3 bases and J by 5 bases, leaving 2 bases between them. CDR3 sequence reads: CAWSHNEQFF. In DNA form, the CDR3 reads TGTGCCTGGAGCCACAATGAGCAGTTCTTC.

The chain employs TRBV19 and TRBJ2-3; tentative D call: TRBD2 (6 bases). This CDR3 comprises 14 residues. Trimming removed 8 bases at V and 6 bases at J, with 18 bases between. From germline, CDR1 is LNHDA and CDR2 SQIVND (reference sequence). The CDR3 is CASRRRDPGDTQYF. The CDR3 nucleotides are TGTGCCAGTCGAAGGCGGGACCCCGGGGATACGCAGTATTTT.

This clonotype was detected many times. The chain is built from TRBV28 and TRBJ2-7; D unclear. The germline gives CDR1 MDHEN, CDR2 SYDVKM. V lost 5 bases to trimming and J lost 3 bases, with 8 bases between them. The CDR3 length is 12 residues. Here the CDR3 DNA reads TGTGCCAGCAGTCCAGACAACTACGAGCAGTACTTC. Amino acid sequence: CASSPDNYEQYF.

In its sample, this clonotype was seen a few times. The genes are TRBV25-1 and TRBJ1-4; possibly TRBD1 for D (6 bases). V was shortened by 4 bases and J by 5 bases, with 14 bases between the two germline ends. The CDR3 consists of 15 residues. Looked up from germline, CDR1 is MGHDK and CDR2 is SYGVNS. CDR3 coding DNA: TGTGCCAGCAGTGCCTCCGGGACACCAAATGAAAAACTGTTTTTT. Protein sequence: CASSASGTPNEKLFF.

In its sample, this clonotype was seen many times. The chain links TRBV6-2 or TRBV6-3 to TRBJ1-2, with 9 bases aligning to TRBD1. Per germline, CDR1 MNHEY and CDR2 SVGEGT. The CDR3 is made up of 14 amino acids. The ends lost 2 bases at V and 5 bases at J; junction bases unmatched: 3. CDR3 loop: CASSYDGTGYGYTF. The DNA of the CDR3 is TGTGCCAGCAGTTACGACGGGACAGGGTATGGCTACACCTTC.

The sample holds many counts of this clonotype. V and J are TRBV7-8 and TRBJ2-3; 11 nucleotides agree with TRBD1. The germline gives CDR1 SGHVS, CDR2 FQNEAQ. The CDR3 extends over 15 amino acids. V was pared by 5 bases and J by 4 bases, with 5 bases of the junction left unmatched. CDR3 loop: CASSLGQGAADTQYF. The CDR3 DNA reads as TGTGCCAGCAGCCTCGGACAGGGGGCCGCAGATACGCAGTATTTT.

This sequence joins TRBV20-1 and TRBJ2-4; TRBD2 matches 11 bases. This CDR3 region has 17 residues. The V segment lost 5 bases and the J segment 5 bases; nucleotides outside the gene matches: 14. In germline, CDR1 is DFQATT, CDR2 SNEGSKA (reference sequence). The CDR3 reads CSAYPFSGRGNENIQYF. CDR3 nucleotide sequence: TGCAGTGCTTACCCCTTTAGCGGGAGGGGTAACGAAAACATTCAGTACTTC.

This sequence joins TRBV12-3 or TRBV12-4 and TRBJ2-2; TRBD1 agrees at 7 bases. J lost 7 bases, V lost 3 bases, and 8 bases had no gene match. The CDR3 has 15 amino acids. CDR3 DNA: TGTGCCAGCAGTTTTCGAGGGGGCTATGGCGGGGAGCTGTTTTTT. As protein: CASSFRGGYGGELFF.

The chain employs TRBV7-3 and TRBJ2-1, with D possibly being TRBD1 or TRBD2 (5 bases each). Per the germline V gene, CDR1 is SGHTA and CDR2 is FQGTGA. Trimming removed 3 bases from V and 6 bases from J, with 9 bases in between. The CDR3 loop spans 13 amino acids. The CDR3 loop reads CASSLDGGNEQFF. CDR3 bases: TGTGCCAGCAGCTTGGATGGGGGCAATGAGCAGTTCTTC.

This clonotype was found many times. The chain joins TRBV12-3 or TRBV12-4 to TRBJ2-1, with 8 bases lining up with TRBD1. The CDR3 spans 15 residues. V dropped 2 bases and J dropped 7; count of bases not matched to a gene: 7. The CDR3 nucleotides are TGTGCCAGCAGTTTAAGGGGCAGGGGGCGTAATGAGCAGTTCTTC. Its translation: CASSLRGRGRNEQFF.

This clonotype has a handful of counts. This CDR3 is CASNTTLARGAYEQYF. CDR3 coding DNA: TGTGCCAGCAACACTACGTTAGCGCGGGGTGCCTACGAGCAGTACTTC. The chain employs TRBV14 and TRBJ2-7; a weak D match, TRBD2 (6 bases). Germline V gene sequence: CDR1 SGHDN, CDR2 FVKESK. This CDR3 spans 16 amino acids. Trimming removed 7 bases from V and 2 bases from J, with 21 bases in between.